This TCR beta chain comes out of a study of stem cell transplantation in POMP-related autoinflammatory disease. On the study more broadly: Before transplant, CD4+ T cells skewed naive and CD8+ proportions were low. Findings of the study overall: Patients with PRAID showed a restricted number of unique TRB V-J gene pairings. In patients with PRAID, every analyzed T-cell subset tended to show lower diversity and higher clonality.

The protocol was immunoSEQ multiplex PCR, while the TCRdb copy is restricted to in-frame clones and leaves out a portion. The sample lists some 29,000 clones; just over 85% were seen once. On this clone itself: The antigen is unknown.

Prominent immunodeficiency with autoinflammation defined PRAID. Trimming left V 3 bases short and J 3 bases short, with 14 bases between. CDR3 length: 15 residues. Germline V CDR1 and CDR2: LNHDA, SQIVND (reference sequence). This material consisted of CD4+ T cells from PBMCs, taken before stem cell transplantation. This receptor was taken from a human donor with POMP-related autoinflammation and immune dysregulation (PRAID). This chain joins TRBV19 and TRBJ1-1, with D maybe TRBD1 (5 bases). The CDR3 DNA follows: TGTGCCAGTAGTATGGGGACCCTTCGGCACACTGAAGCTTTCTTT. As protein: CASSMGTLRHTEAFF. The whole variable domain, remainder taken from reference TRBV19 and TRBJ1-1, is DGGITQSPKYLFRKEGQNVTLSCEQNLNHDAMYWYRQDPGQGLRLIYYSQIVNDFQKGDIAEGYSVSREKKESFPLTVTSAQKNPTAFYLCASSMGTLRHTEAFFGQGTRLTVV.